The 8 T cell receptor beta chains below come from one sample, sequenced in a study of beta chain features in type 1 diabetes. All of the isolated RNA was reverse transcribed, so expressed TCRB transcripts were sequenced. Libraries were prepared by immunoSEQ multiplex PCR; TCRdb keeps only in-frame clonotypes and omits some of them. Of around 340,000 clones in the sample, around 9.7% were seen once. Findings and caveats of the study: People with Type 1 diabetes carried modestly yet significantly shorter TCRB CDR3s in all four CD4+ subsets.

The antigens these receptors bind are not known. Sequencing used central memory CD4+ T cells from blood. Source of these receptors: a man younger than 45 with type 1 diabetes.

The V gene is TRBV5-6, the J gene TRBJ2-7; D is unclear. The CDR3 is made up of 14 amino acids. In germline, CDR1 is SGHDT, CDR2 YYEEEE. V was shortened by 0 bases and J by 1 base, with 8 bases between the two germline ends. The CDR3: CASSLVGESYEQYF. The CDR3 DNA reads TGTGCCAGCAGCTTGGTTGGAGAATCCTACGAGCAGTACTTC.

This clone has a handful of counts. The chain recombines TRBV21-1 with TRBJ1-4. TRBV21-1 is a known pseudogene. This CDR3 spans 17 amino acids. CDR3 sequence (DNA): TGTGCCAGCAGCAAAGACACGACGCTTCGGACTAATGAAAAACTGTTTTTT. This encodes CASSKDTTLRTNEKLFF.

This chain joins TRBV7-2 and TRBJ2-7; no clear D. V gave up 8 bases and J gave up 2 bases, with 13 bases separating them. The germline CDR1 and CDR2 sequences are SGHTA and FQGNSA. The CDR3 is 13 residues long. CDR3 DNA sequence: TGTGCCAGCCGCCCCTCTGCCCCCTACGAGCAGTACTTC. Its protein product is CASRPSAPYEQYF.

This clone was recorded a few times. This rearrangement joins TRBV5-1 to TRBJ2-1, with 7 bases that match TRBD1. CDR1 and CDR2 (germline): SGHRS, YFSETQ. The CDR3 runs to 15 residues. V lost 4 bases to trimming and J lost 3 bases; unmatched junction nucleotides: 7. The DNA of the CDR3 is TGCGCCAGCAGCACCACAGGGGACATCTACAATGAGCAGTTCTTC. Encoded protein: CASSTTGDIYNEQFF.

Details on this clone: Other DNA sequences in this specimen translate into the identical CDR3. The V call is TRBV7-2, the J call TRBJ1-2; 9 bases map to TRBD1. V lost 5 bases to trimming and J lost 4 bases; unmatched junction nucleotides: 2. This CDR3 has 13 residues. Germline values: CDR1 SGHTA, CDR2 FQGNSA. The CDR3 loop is CASSPGQGYGYTF. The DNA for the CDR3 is TGTGCCAGCAGCCCGGGACAGGGCTATGGCTACACCTTC.

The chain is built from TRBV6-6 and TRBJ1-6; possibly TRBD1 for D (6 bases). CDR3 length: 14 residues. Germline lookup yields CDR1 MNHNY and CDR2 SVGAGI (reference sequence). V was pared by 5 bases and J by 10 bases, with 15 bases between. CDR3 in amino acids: CASSQQGSHSPLHF. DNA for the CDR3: TGTGCCAGCAGTCAACAGGGTTCTCACTCACCCCTCCACTTT.

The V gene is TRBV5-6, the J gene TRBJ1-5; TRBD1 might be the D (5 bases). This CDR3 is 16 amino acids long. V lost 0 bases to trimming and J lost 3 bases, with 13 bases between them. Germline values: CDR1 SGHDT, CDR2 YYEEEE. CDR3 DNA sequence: TGTGCCAGCAGCTTGGGAGGACAATCCATCAATCAGCCCCAGCATTTT. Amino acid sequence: CASSLGGQSINQPQHF.

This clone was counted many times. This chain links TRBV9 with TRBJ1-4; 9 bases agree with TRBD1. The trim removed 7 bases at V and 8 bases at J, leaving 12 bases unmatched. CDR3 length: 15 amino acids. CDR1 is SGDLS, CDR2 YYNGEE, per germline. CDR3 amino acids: CASALTGQGKEKLFF. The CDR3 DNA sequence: TGTGCCAGCGCGTTAACGGGACAGGGTAAAGAAAAACTGTTTTTT. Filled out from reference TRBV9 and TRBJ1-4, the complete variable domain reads DSGVTQTPKHLITATGQRVTLRCSPRSGDLSVYWYQQSLDQGLQFLIQYYNGEERAKGNILERFSAQQFPDLHSELNLSSLELGDSALYFCASALTGQGKEKLFFGSGTQLSVL.